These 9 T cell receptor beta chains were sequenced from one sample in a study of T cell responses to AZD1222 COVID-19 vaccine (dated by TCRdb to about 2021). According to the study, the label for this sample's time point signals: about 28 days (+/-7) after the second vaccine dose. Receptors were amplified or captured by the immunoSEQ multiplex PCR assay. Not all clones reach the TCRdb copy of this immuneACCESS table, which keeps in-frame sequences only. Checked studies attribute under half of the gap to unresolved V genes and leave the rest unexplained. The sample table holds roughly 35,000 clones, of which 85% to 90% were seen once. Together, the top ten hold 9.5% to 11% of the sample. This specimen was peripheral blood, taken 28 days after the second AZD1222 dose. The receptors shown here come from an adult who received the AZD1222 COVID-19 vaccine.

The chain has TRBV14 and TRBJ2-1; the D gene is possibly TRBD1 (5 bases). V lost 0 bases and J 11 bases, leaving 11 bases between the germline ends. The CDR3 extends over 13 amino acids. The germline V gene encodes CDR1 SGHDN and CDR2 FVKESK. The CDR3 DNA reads TGTGCCAGCAGCCAAGATCGTTACAGGAAGCAGTTCTTC. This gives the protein CASSQDRYRKQFF.

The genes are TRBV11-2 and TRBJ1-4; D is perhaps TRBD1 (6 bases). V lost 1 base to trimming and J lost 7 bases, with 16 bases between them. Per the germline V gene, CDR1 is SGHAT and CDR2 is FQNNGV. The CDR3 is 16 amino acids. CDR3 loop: CASSLAWGHNSEKLFF. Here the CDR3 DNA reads TGTGCCAGCAGCTTAGCGTGGGGACACAATAGTGAAAAACTGTTTTTT.

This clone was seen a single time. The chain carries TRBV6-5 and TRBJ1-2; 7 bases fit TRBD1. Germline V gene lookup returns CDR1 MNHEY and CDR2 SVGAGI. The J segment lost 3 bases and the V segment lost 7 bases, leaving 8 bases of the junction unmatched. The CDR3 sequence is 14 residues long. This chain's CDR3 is CASKNDRAYYGYTF. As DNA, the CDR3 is TGTGCCAGCAAAAACGACAGGGCTTACTATGGCTACACCTTC.

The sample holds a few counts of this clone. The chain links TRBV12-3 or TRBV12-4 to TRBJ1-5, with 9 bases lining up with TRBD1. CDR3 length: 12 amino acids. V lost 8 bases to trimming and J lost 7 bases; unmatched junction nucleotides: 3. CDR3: CASGDRAQPQHF. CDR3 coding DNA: TGTGCCAGCGGGGACAGGGCCCAGCCCCAGCATTTT.

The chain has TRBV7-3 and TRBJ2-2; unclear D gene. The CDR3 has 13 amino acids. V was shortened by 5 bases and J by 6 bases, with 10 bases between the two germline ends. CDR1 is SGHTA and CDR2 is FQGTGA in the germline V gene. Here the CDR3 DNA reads TGTGCCAGCAGCGTCAATGGTCCCGGGGAGCTGTTTTTT. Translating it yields CASSVNGPGELFF.

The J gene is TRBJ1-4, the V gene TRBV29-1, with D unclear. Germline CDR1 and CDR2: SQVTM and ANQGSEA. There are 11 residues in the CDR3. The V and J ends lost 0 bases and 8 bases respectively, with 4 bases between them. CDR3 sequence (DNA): TGCAGCGTTGAAGAGGGGGAAAAACTGTTTTTT. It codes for CSVEEGEKLFF.

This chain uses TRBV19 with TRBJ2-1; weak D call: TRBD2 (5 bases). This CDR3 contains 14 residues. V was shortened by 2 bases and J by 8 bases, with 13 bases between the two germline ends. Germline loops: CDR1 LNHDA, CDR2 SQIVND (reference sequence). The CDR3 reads CASSISLAQHEQFF. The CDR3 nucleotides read TGTGCCAGTAGTATATCTCTAGCCCAGCATGAGCAGTTCTTC.

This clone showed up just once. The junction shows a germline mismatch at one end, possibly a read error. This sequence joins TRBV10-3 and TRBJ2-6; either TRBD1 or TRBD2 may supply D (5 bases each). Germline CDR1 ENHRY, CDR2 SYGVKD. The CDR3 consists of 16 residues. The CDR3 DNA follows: TGTGCCATATCGCCCGGGACGGCATCTGGGGCCAACATCCTGACTTTC. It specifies CAISPGTASGANILTF.

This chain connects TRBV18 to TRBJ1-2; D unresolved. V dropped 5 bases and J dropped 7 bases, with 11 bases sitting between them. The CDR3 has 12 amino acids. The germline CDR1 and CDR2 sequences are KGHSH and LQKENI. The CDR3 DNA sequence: TGTGCCAGCTCAACCACGGGTGGTGGCTACACCTTC. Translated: CASSTTGGGYTF.